These 27 T cell receptor beta chains came from one sample sequenced in a study of blood T cell repertoires in COVID-19. The method was immunoSEQ multiplex PCR; TCRdb's version includes in-frame clones alone and lacks a portion of them. Here the sample spans roughly 250,000 clones, 80% to 90% being singletons. Material for sequencing was PBMCs or T cells enriched from blood (not recorded which). These receptors came from a woman in her forties who had been exposed to COVID-19.

The chain couples TRBV5-1 to TRBJ1-1; TRBD1 agrees at 10 bases. The CDR3 contains 19 residues. J lost 1 base, V lost 0 bases, and 12 bases had no gene match. Per germline, CDR1 SGHRS and CDR2 YFSETQ. CDR3 in amino acids: CASSLAMTGGPLGNTEAFF. The CDR3 nucleotides read TGCGCCAGCAGCTTGGCGATGACAGGGGGCCCGCTTGGGAACACTGAAGCTTTCTTT.

This clone was seen just once. This sequence joins TRBV5-8 and TRBJ1-5; 8 bases fit TRBD1. From germline, CDR1 is SGHTS and CDR2 YDEGEE. The V and J ends lost 2 bases and 4 bases, in that order; junction bases with no gene match: 5. This CDR3 has 15 residues. The CDR3: CASSLEDRVNQPQHF. The CDR3 DNA reads as TGTGCCAGCAGCTTAGAGGACAGGGTAAATCAGCCCCAGCATTTT. Complete variable domain (other parts from reference TRBV5-8 and TRBJ1-5): EAGVTQSPTHLIKTRGQQATLRCSPISGHTSVYWYQQALGLGLQFLLWYDEGEERNRGNFPPRFSGRQFPNYSSELNVNALELEDSALYLCASSLEDRVNQPQHFGDGTRLSIL.

V and J are TRBV18 and TRBJ1-3; the D is unclear. With 3 bases removed from V and 6 bases from J, the gap between germline ends came to 18 bases. Per the germline V gene, CDR1 is KGHSH and CDR2 is LQKENI. The CDR3 spans 16 residues. This chain's CDR3 is CASSPERNRKANTIYF. The CDR3 DNA reads as TGTGCCAGCTCACCTGAGCGGAATCGAAAGGCAAACACCATATATTTT.

This chain connects TRBV18 to TRBJ1-1; tentative D call: TRBD1 (5 bases). Trimming removed 2 bases from V and 8 bases from J, with 15 bases in between. Germline loops: CDR1 KGHSH, CDR2 LQKENI. The length of the CDR3 is 14 residues. In DNA form, the CDR3 reads TGTGCCAGCTCACCAGACAGAGTTTCAACCGAAGCTTTCTTT. It codes for CASSPDRVSTEAFF.

The genes are TRBV7-9 and TRBJ1-2, with a possible D match to TRBD1 (6 bases). CDR1 and CDR2 (germline): SEHNR, FQNEAQ (reference sequence). This CDR3 spans 16 amino acids. The V end lost 4 bases, the J end lost 8 bases, and 23 bases lay between the germline ends. The CDR3 protein is CASSSPTVTGLGGYTF. The DNA of the CDR3 is TGTGCCAGCAGCTCCCCCACCGTTACAGGGTTGGGAGGCTACACCTTC.

The gene calls are TRBV7-9 and TRBJ1-5; TRBD1 matches 11 bases. CDR1 and CDR2 from the germline V gene are SEHNR and FQNEAQ (reference sequence). V gave up 1 base and J gave up 3 bases; unmatched junction bases: 11. This CDR3 region has 19 residues. CDR3 region: CASSLGGQGALYSNQPQHF. CDR3 coding DNA: TGTGCCAGCAGCTTAGGCGGACAGGGGGCCCTTTACTCCAATCAGCCCCAGCATTTT. Complete variable domain (other parts from reference TRBV7-9 and TRBJ1-5): DTGVSQNPRHKITKRGQNVTFRCDPISEHNRLYWYRQTLGQGPEFLTYFQNEAQLEKSRLLSDRFSAERPKGSFSTLEIQRTEQGDSAMYLCASSLGGQGALYSNQPQHFGDGTRLSIL.

This clone has ten or more counts. The chain couples TRBV4-2 to TRBJ2-3; 8 bases are a match to TRBD2. Germline assignment: CDR1 LGHNA and CDR2 YNFKEQ. CDR3 length: 16 amino acids. After removal of 0 bases from V and 5 bases from J, the junction contained 7 bases not matched to a gene. Here the CDR3 reads CASSQDAAGAGDTQYF. CDR3 nucleotide sequence: TGTGCCAGCAGCCAAGACGCAGCGGGGGCGGGAGATACGCAGTATTTT.

A single count supports this clone. J is TRBJ1-6 and V is TRBV4-2; a possible D gene is TRBD1 (5 bases). Between the trimmed V and J ends, which lost 3 bases and 13 bases, there was a span of 10 bases. The CDR3 totals 12 residues. Germline CDR1 and CDR2: LGHNA and YNFKEQ. CDR3 sequence reads: CASSHTGFPLHF. In DNA, the CDR3 is TGTGCCAGCAGCCACACAGGATTCCCCCTCCACTTT.

The gene calls are TRBV9 and TRBJ1-1, with D unresolved. From germline, CDR1 is SGDLS and CDR2 YYNGEE. The CDR3 has 15 amino acids. Trimming took 3 bases from V and 4 from J, leaving 16 bases between them. CDR3 DNA: TGTGCCAGCAGCGCCTTCCCGGGGATAGGCACTGAAGCTTTCTTT. Amino acid sequence: CASSAFPGIGTEAFF.

This chain uses TRBV23-1 with TRBJ2-6; perhaps TRBD1 as D (6 bases). TRBV23-1 is labeled an ORF, and its function is uncertain. The CDR3 contains 15 residues. V lost 4 bases, J lost 4 bases, and 11 bases lay in between. This CDR3 is CASSPQRGGANVLTF. CDR3 DNA sequence: TGCGCCAGCAGTCCCCAGAGGGGGGGGGCCAACGTCCTGACTTTC.

J is TRBJ1-2 and V is TRBV18; no clear D gene. Trimming pared 3 bases from V and 0 bases from J, leaving 17 bases between. The germline V gene has CDR1 KGHSH and CDR2 LQKENI. The CDR3 has 17 amino acids. CDR3 residues: CASSPPGPPRSNYGYTF. Here the CDR3 DNA reads TGTGCCAGCTCACCCCCAGGCCCTCCTCGTTCTAACTATGGCTACACCTTC.

The gene calls are TRBV3-1 (or the pseudogene TRBV3-2) and TRBJ1-6, with D possibly matching TRBD1 (6 bases). Trimming shortened V by 4 bases and J by 9 bases, and 13 bases separated the two germline ends. Germline V CDR1 and CDR2: LGHDT, YNNKEL (reference sequence). The CDR3 is made up of 14 amino acids. This CDR3 reads CASSLDSLGSPLHF. The CDR3, as DNA: TGTGCCAGCAGCCTGGACAGCCTGGGTTCACCCCTCCACTTT.

This clone was picked up one time. The rearrangement links TRBV6-4 to TRBJ2-3; TRBD2 aligns across 7 bases. The CDR3 is 16 residues long. Germline CDR1 is MRHNA and CDR2 is SNTAGT. V dropped 2 bases and J dropped 3; count of bases not matched to a gene: 8. For the CDR3, the DNA is TGTGCCAGCAGTGACGTGGCGGGGGTGCGGACAGATACGCAGTATTTT. It translates to CASSDVAGVRTDTQYF.

This chain links TRBV4-3 with TRBJ1-1, with 9 bases fitting TRBD1. Losses at the gene ends were 4 bases for V and 5 bases for J; bases not matched to a gene: 14. The CDR3 consists of 17 residues. Germline V lookup: CDR1 LGHNA, CDR2 YSLEER. As DNA, the CDR3 is TGCGCCAGCAGCCCGGGGACAGGGAAAGAAGTTAAAACTGAAGCTTTCTTT. The encoded protein is CASSPGTGKEVKTEAFF.

The count of this clone is one. The rearrangement joins TRBV19 to TRBJ2-6; 8 nucleotides match TRBD1. Trimming removed 8 bases from V and 2 bases from J; junction bases left unmatched: 8. There are 16 residues in the CDR3. Germline CDR1 and CDR2: LNHDA and SQIVND (reference sequence). CDR3 nucleotides: TGTGCCAGTGTGGACAGGGAAGGGACTGGGGCCAACGTCCTGACTTTC. Translating it yields CASVDREGTGANVLTF.

This clone has a single count. The rearrangement uses TRBV7-9 and TRBJ2-7; TRBD2 aligns across 7 bases. CDR1 is SEHNR, CDR2 FQNEAQ, per germline (reference sequence). V gave up 7 bases and J gave up 0 bases; unmatched junction bases: 3. The CDR3 runs to 13 residues. CDR3 protein: CASTGDYSYEQYF. CDR3 DNA: TGTGCCAGCACGGGGGACTACTCCTACGAGCAGTACTTC. Full variable domain (missing parts from reference TRBV7-9 and TRBJ2-7): DTGVSQNPRHKITKRGQNVTFRCDPISEHNRLYWYRQTLGQGPEFLTYFQNEAQLEKSRLLSDRFSAERPKGSFSTLEIQRTEQGDSAMYLCASTGDYSYEQYFGPGTRLTVT.

The chain couples TRBV30 to TRBJ2-7; the match to TRBD1 covers 7 bases. The CDR3 has 12 residues. V dropped 5 bases and J dropped 7; count of bases not matched to a gene: 8. The germline V gene encodes CDR1 GTSNPN and CDR2 SVGIG (reference sequence). CDR3 loop: CAWGDSHLEQYF. The CDR3 DNA is TGTGCCTGGGGGGACAGTCATTTAGAGCAGTACTTC.

The J gene is TRBJ1-6, the V gene TRBV27; TRBD1 aligns across 7 bases. Germline V gene sequence: CDR1 MNHEY, CDR2 SMNVEV (reference sequence). Trimming at V came to 2 bases and at J to 0 bases, leaving 7 bases not matched to a gene. The CDR3 has 18 residues. DNA of the CDR3: TGTGCCAGCAGTTTACGAACTGGGGACAGCTCCTATAATTCACCCCTCCACTTT. Translated, it gives CASSLRTGDSSYNSPLHF.

The rearrangement uses TRBV6-6 and TRBJ2-5, with TRBD1 matching over 8 bases. The V gene end was trimmed by 3 bases and the J gene end by 1 base; junction bases not matched to a gene: 7. From germline, CDR1 is MNHNY and CDR2 SVGAGI (reference sequence). CDR3 size: 16 residues. The CDR3 sequence: CASSYRTGNLQETQYF. DNA of the CDR3: TGTGCCAGCAGTTATCGGACAGGGAACCTCCAAGAGACCCAGTACTTC.

The chain employs TRBV18 and TRBJ1-2, with D possibly being TRBD1 (5 bases). This CDR3 is 14 amino acids long. Germline CDR1 reads KGHSH; CDR2 reads LQKENI. V gave up 5 bases and J gave up 4 bases, with 14 bases separating them. The CDR3 DNA sequence: TGTGCCAGCTCAACCCAGGGTCTCTCCTATGGCTACACCTTC. Translated, it gives CASSTQGLSYGYTF.

The CDR3 coding sequence is TGTGCCAGCAGTAGCTCCGGGACAGGGTTTTGGGGACCAGGGGTTGGAGAGCAGTACTTC. Amino acids: CASSSSGTGFWGPGVGEQYF. The V gene is TRBV6-2 or TRBV6-3, the J gene TRBJ2-7; 9 bases line up with TRBD1. V was clipped by 5 bases and J by 7 bases; unmatched bases: 27. The length of the CDR3 is 20 residues. From germline, CDR1 is MNHEY and CDR2 SVGEGT.

The chain's CDR3 is CASSFERARGTEAFF. The DNA for the CDR3 is TGTGCCAGCAGTTTCGAGAGGGCGAGGGGGACTGAAGCTTTCTTT. J is TRBJ1-1 and V is TRBV27; tentatively, D is TRBD1 (6 bases). The CDR3 is 15 residues long. Germline CDR1 MNHEY, CDR2 SMNVEV (reference sequence). V lost 3 bases and J 5 bases, leaving 16 bases between the germline ends.

This clone was counted a few times. This sequence joins TRBV7-9 and TRBJ2-5; D call uncertain. The germline V and J ends were trimmed by 5 bases and 5 bases, with 15 bases remaining between them. Per germline, CDR1 SEHNR and CDR2 FQNEAQ (reference sequence). The CDR3 covers 14 residues. CDR3 DNA sequence: TGTGCCAGCAGCCCTACTACCGTGGTGGAGACCCAGTACTTC. This translates into CASSPTTVVETQYF.

This chain links TRBV28 with TRBJ2-7; D is possibly TRBD2 (7 bases). The CDR3 runs 14 residues. The germline CDR1 and CDR2 sequences are MDHEN and SYDVKM. V lost 6 bases and J lost 2, with 14 bases in between. The CDR3 DNA reads TGTGCCAGCAGCCCACCCGGGGGGCCCTACGAGCAGTACTTC. Residues: CASSPPGGPYEQYF.

This sequence joins TRBV7-2 and TRBJ1-2; a weak D match, TRBD1 (5 bases). The germline V and J ends were trimmed by 4 bases and 3 bases, with 12 bases remaining between them. The CDR3 has 14 residues. CDR1 is SGHTA, CDR2 FQGNSA, per germline. The CDR3 reads CASSSEDTYYGYTF. Written as DNA, the CDR3 is TGTGCCAGCAGCTCCGAGGACACCTACTATGGCTACACCTTC. The whole variable domain, filled in from reference TRBV7-2 and TRBJ1-2, reads GAGVSQSPSNKVTEKGKDVELRCDPISGHTALYWYRQSLGQGLEFLIYFQGNSAPDKSGLPSDRFSAERTGGSVSTLTIQRTQQEDSAVYLCASSSEDTYYGYTFGSGTRLTVV.

The count of this clone is one. This chain links TRBV6-6 with TRBJ1-1; TRBD1 matches 10 bases. With V trimmed by 6 bases and J by 5 bases, 6 bases remained unmatched. This CDR3 has 14 amino acids. Germline V gene lookup returns CDR1 MNHNY and CDR2 SVGAGI (reference sequence). In nucleotides, the CDR3 is TGTGCCAGCAGCGCCGGGACAGGGGAGACTGAAGCTTTCTTT. It translates to CASSAGTGETEAFF.

This rearrangement joins TRBV2 to TRBJ1-5; 10 positions match TRBD1. This CDR3 has 15 residues. The germline V gene has CDR1 SNHLY and CDR2 FYNNEI. V was clipped by 7 bases and J by 6 bases; unmatched bases: 9. Here the CDR3 reads CASTLGGQGTQPQHF. In nucleotides, the CDR3 is TGTGCCAGCACCTTGGGGGGACAGGGGACTCAGCCCCAGCATTTT.